The next 13 T cell receptor beta chains were all read from a single sample in a study of blood T cell repertoires in COVID-19. Produced via immunoSEQ multiplex PCR; TCRdb's table is partial and in-frame only. The sample lists under 300,000 clones; 80% to 90% were seen once. Sample: PBMCs or T cells enriched from blood (not recorded which). The source is a woman aged 50 to 60 who had been exposed to COVID-19.

This chain uses TRBV4-2 with TRBJ2-3, with TRBD2 identical over 12 bases. Germline CDR1 LGHNA, CDR2 YNFKEQ. This CDR3 region has 19 residues. With V trimmed by 3 bases and J by 7 bases, 17 bases remained unmatched. The CDR3, as DNA: TGTGCCAGCAGCCAGAGACTAGCGGGGGAGTCGCTCCCCGCTTATACGCAGTATTTT. The encoded protein is CASSQRLAGESLPAYTQYF.

The V gene is TRBV14, the J gene TRBJ1-1; D is unresolved. Germline V CDR1 and CDR2: SGHDN, FVKESK. V shed 3 bases and J shed 8 bases, with 7 bases lying between them. This CDR3 is built from 11 residues. The CDR3 spells CASSHAREAFF. The CDR3 DNA follows: TGTGCCAGCAGCCATGCGCGAGAAGCTTTCTTT.

The V and J genes are TRBV7-8 and TRBJ2-5; possible D gene TRBD1, 5 bases. The CDR3 runs to 15 residues. Germline CDR1 reads SGHVS; CDR2 reads FQNEAQ. The V gene lost 8 bases and the J gene lost 4 bases, with 20 bases spanning the gap. CDR3 DNA sequence: TGTGCCAGCTCGGTCCAGGGAACCCTCGGAGAGACCCAGTACTTC. This sequence encodes CASSVQGTLGETQYF.

As DNA, the CDR3 is TGTGCCACCGGATGGACAAATTCCCGGCGAGCTTTCTTT. Translated: CATGWTNSRRAFF. V and J are TRBV15 and TRBJ1-1; TRBD1 is a possible D gene (5 bases). Germline V CDR1 and CDR2: LNHNV, YYDKDF (reference sequence). Trimming stripped 8 bases from V and 10 bases from J, with 20 bases between. The CDR3 contains 13 residues.

Only one count was recorded for this clone. This chain uses TRBV7-2 with TRBJ2-7; 9 nucleotides match TRBD2. The CDR3 runs to 19 residues. V was clipped by 1 base and J by 5 bases; unmatched bases: 18. Germline CDR1 is SGHTA and CDR2 is FQGNSA. CDR3 in amino acids: CASSLVPTQGRGGLNEQYF. The CDR3 DNA reads as TGTGCCAGCAGCTTAGTCCCCACTCAGGGGCGGGGGGGCTTGAACGAGCAGTACTTC.

The chain recombines TRBV18 with TRBJ1-3, with 7 positions matching TRBD1. The CDR3 runs 19 residues. Germline assignment: CDR1 KGHSH and CDR2 LQKENI. J gave up 4 bases and V 6 bases, and 21 bases lay outside the gene matches. CDR3 residues: CASSLGTATYPGEGNTIYF. The CDR3 DNA reads as TGTGCCAGCTCCCTCGGGACAGCGACGTACCCGGGCGAAGGAAACACCATATATTTT.

The chain recombines TRBV18 with TRBJ2-2; 8 bases align to TRBD1. V lost 3 bases, J lost 4 bases, and 1 base stayed unmatched. The CDR3 spans 14 residues. Looked up from germline, CDR1 is KGHSH and CDR2 is LQKENI. CDR3: CASSPGQGTGELFF. The CDR3, as DNA: TGTGCCAGCTCACCTGGACAGGGCACCGGGGAGCTGTTTTTT.

The CDR3 DNA is TGTGCCAGCAGCCAATGGGACAGGACTAATGAAAAACTGTTTTTT. It is translated as CASSQWDRTNEKLFF. The rearrangement links TRBV3-1 (or the pseudogene TRBV3-2) to TRBJ1-4; 8 nucleotides match TRBD1. Germline assignment: CDR1 LGHDT and CDR2 YNNKEL (reference sequence). With 2 bases clipped from V and 2 bases from J, the junction kept 1 base outside the gene matches. CDR3 length equals 15 residues.

V usage is TRBV10-3 and J usage is TRBJ2-7, with D unclear. Germline V lookup: CDR1 ENHRY, CDR2 SYGVKD. This CDR3 comprises 13 residues. Trimming cost V 2 bases and J 2 bases, with 7 bases left between them. The CDR3: CAISEERTYEQYF. The CDR3 nucleotides read TGTGCCATCAGTGAGGAGAGAACCTACGAGCAGTACTTC.

The rearrangement links TRBV6-1 to TRBJ1-2; D possibly corresponds to TRBD1 (5 bases). Trimming took 0 bases from V and 0 from J, leaving 11 bases between them. Germline V gene lookup returns CDR1 MNHNS and CDR2 SASEGT. The CDR3 totals 16 residues. Here the CDR3 reads CASSEARLGANYGYTF. CDR3 nucleotide sequence: TGTGCCAGCAGTGAAGCGCGTCTAGGGGCTAACTATGGCTACACCTTC.

This clone was detected a few times. The gene calls are TRBV15 and TRBJ2-5, with D perhaps matching TRBD2 (5 bases). Germline lookup yields CDR1 LNHNV and CDR2 YYDKDF (reference sequence). This CDR3 region has 14 residues. Trimming cost V 3 bases and J 6 bases, with 14 bases left between them. CDR3 sequence: CATSRTKLGQTQYF. In DNA, the CDR3 is TGTGCCACCAGCAGGACTAAGTTAGGACAGACCCAGTACTTC.

V and J are TRBV5-4 and TRBJ1-2; tentative D call: TRBD1 (5 bases). This CDR3 region has 14 residues. V shed 1 base and J shed 2 bases, with 9 bases lying between them. The germline CDR1 and CDR2 sequences are SGHNT and YYREEE (reference sequence). The CDR3 DNA reads as TGTGCCAGCAGCTTGCTCGGGGGGAACTATGGCTACACCTTC. Translating gives CASSLLGGNYGYTF.

This clone was counted a few times. This chain uses TRBV27 with TRBJ1-6; D gene ambiguous. The CDR3 runs 13 residues. CDR1 is MNHEY and CDR2 is SMNVEV in the germline V gene (reference sequence). Between the trimmed V and J ends, which lost 9 bases and 0 bases, there was a span of 6 bases. For the CDR3, the DNA is TGTGCCAGTTCCATCTCCTATAATTCACCCCTCCACTTT. It codes for CASSISYNSPLHF.